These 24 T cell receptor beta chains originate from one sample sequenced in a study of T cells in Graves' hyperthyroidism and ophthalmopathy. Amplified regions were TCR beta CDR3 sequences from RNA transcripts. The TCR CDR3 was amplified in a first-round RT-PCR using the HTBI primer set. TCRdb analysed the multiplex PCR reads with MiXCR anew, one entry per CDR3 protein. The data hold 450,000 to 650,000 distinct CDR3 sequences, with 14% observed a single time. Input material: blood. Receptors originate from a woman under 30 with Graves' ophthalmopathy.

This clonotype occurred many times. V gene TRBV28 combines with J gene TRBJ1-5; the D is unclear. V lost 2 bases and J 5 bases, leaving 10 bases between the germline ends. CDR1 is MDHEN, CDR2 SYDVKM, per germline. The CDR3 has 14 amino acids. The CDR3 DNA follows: TGTGCCAGCAGTTTAGTTGGCGGATATCAGCCCCAGCATTTT. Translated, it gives CASSLVGGYQPQHF.

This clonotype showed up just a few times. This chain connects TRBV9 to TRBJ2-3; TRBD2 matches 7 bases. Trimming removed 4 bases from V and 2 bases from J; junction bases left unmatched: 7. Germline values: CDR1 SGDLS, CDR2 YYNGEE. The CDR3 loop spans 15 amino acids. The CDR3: CASSPGGGPTDTQYF. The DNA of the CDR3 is TGTGCCAGCAGCCCCGGGGGAGGGCCCACAGATACGCAGTATTTT.

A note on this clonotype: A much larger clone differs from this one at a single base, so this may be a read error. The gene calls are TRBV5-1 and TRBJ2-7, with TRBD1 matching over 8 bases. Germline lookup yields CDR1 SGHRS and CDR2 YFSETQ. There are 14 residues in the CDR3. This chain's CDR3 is CANSTGQVSHEQYF. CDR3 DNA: TGCGCCAACAGCACGGGACAGGTGAGCCACGAGCAGTACTTC.

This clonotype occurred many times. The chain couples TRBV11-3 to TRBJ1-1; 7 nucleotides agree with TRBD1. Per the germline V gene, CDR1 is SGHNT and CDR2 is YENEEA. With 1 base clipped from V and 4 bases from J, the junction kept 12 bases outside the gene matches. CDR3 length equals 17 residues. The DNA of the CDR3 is TGTGCCAGCAGCTTAGGAAGGGACAGACGGAGGGGCACTGAAGCTTTCTTT. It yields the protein CASSLGRDRRRGTEAFF.

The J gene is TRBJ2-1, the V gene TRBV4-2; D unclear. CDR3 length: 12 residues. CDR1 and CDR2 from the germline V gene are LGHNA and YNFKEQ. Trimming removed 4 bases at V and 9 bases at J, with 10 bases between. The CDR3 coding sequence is TGTGCCAGCAGCCCTACTACCGTTGAGCAGTTCTTC. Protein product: CASSPTTVEQFF.

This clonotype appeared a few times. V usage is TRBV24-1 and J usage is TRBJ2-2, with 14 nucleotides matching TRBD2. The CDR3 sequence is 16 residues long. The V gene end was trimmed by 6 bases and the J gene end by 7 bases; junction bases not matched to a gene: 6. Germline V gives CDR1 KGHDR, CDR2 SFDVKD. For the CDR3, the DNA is TGTGCCACCAGTAGACTAGCGGGAGGGATCGTCGGGGAGCTGTTTTTT. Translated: CATSRLAGGIVGELFF.

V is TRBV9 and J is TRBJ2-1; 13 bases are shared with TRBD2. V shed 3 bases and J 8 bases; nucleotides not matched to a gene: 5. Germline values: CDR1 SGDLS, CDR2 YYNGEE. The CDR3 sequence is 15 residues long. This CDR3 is CASSGLAGGNYEQFF. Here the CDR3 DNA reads TGTGCCAGCAGCGGACTAGCGGGAGGTAACTATGAGCAGTTCTTC. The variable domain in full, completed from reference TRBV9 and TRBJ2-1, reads DSGVTQTPKHLITATGQRVTLRCSPRSGDLSVYWYQQSLDQGLQFLIQYYNGEERAKGNILERFSAQQFPDLHSELNLSSLELGDSALYFCASSGLAGGNYEQFFGPGTRLTVL.

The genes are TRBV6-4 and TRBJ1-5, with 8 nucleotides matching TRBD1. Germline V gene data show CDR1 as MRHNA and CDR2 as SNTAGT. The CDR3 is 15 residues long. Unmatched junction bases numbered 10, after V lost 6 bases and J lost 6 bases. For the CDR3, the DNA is TGTGCCAGCAGCCCCGACAGGGGTTCGGCTCAGCCCCAGCATTTT. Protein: CASSPDRGSAQPQHF.

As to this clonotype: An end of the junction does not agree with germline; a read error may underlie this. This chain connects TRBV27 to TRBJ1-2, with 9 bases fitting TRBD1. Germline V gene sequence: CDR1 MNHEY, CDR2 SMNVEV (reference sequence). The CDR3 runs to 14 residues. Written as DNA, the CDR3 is TGTACCAGCAGGCCAGGGACAGGGACCCTTCGCTACACCTTC. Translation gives CTSRPGTGTLRYTF.

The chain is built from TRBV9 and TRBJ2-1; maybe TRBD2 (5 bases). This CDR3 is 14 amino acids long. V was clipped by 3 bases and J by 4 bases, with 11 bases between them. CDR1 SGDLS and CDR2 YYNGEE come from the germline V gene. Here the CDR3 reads CASSEGSGYNEQFF. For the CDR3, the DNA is TGTGCCAGCAGCGAGGGCTCGGGGTACAATGAGCAGTTCTTC. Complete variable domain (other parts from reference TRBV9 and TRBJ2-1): DSGVTQTPKHLITATGQRVTLRCSPRSGDLSVYWYQQSLDQGLQFLIQYYNGEERAKGNILERFSAQQFPDLHSELNLSSLELGDSALYFCASSEGSGYNEQFFGPGTRLTVL.

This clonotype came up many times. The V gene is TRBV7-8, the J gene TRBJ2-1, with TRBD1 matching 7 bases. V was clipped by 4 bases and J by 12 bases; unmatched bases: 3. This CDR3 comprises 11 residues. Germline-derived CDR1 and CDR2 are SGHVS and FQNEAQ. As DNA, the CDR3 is TGTGCCAGCAGCTCACACAGGGGGCAGTTCTTC. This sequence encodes CASSSHRGQFF.

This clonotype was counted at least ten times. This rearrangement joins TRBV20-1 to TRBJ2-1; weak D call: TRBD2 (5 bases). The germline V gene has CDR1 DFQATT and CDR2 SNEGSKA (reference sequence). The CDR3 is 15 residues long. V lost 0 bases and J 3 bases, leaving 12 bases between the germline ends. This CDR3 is CSARDMGVGYNEQFF. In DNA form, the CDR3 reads TGCAGTGCTAGAGATATGGGAGTAGGCTACAATGAGCAGTTCTTC.

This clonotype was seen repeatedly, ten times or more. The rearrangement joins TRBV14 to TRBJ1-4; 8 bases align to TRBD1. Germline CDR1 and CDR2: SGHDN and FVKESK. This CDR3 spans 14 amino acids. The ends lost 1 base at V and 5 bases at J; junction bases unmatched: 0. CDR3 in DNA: TGTGCCAGCAGCCAAGGGACAGGGAATGAAAAACTGTTTTTT. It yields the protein CASSQGTGNEKLFF.

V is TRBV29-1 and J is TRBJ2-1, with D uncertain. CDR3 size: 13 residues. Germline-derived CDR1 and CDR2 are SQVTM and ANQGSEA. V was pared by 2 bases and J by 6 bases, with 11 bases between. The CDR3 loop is CSVEFHGANEQFF. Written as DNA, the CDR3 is TGCAGCGTTGAATTTCATGGAGCCAATGAGCAGTTCTTC.

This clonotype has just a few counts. The CDR3 nucleotides read TGCGCCAGCAGCCAGTCGAGGATGAGAGGGTTCACTGAAGCTTTCTTT. Protein product: CASSQSRMRGFTEAFF. The chain couples TRBV4-3 to TRBJ1-1; D is ambiguous. CDR1 is LGHNA, CDR2 YSLEER, per germline. The ends were cut back, 3 bases at V and 4 bases at J, with 18 bases in the middle. This CDR3 comprises 16 residues.

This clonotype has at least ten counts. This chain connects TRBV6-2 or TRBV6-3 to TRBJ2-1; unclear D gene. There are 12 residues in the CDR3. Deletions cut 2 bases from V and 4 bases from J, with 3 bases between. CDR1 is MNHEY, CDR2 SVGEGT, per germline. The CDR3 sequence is CASSYQYNEQFF. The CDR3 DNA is TGTGCCAGCAGTTACCAGTACAATGAGCAGTTCTTC.

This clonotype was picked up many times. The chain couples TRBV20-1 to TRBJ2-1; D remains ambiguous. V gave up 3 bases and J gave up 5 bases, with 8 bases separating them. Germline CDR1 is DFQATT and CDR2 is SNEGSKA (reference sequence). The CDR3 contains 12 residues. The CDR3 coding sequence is TGCAGTGCTAGTAGGCAGCACAATGAGCAGTTCTTC. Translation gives CSASRQHNEQFF.

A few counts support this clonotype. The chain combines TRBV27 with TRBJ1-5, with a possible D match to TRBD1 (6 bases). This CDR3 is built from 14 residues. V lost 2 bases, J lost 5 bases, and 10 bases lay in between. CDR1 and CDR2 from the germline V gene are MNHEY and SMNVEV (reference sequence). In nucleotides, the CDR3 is TGTGCCAGCAGTTTAACAGGGCCCCATCAGCCCCAGCATTTT. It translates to CASSLTGPHQPQHF.

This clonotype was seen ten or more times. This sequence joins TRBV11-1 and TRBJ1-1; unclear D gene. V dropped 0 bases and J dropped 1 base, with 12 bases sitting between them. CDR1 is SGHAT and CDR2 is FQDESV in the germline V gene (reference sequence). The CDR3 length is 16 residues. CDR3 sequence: CASSLARVLSNTEAFF. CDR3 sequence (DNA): TGTGCCAGCAGCTTAGCGCGAGTACTGTCGAACACTGAAGCTTTCTTT.

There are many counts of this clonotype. This CDR3 reads CASRIGTSGSNEQFF. The CDR3 nucleotides are TGTGCCAGCAGAATAGGGACTAGCGGGTCAAATGAGCAGTTCTTC. The rearrangement links TRBV7-9 to TRBJ2-1; TRBD2 matches at 12 bases. This CDR3 region has 15 residues. CDR1 and CDR2 (germline): SEHNR, FQNEAQ (reference sequence). Germline trimming cut 6 bases from V and 7 bases from J; bases unmatched to any gene: 7.

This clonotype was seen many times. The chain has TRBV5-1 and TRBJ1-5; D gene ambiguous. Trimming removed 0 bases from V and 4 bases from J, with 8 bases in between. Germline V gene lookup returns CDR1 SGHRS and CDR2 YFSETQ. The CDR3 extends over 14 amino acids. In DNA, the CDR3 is TGCGCCAGCAGCTTGGTGGGCCGAAATCAGCCCCAGCATTTT. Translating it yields CASSLVGRNQPQHF.

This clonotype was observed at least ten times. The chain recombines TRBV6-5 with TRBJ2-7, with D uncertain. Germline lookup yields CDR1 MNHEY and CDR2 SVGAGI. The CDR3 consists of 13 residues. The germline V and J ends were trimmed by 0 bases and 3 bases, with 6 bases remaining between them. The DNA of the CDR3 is TGTGCCAGCAGTTACTCCCAAAACTACGAGCAGTACTTC. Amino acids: CASSYSQNYEQYF.

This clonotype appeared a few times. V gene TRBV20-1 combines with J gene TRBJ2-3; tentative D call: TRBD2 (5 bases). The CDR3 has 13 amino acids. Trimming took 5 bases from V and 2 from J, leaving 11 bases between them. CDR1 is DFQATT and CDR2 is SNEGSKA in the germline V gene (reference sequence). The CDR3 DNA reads TGCAGTGCTCGGGGTCTTTACACAGATACGCAGTATTTT. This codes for CSARGLYTDTQYF.

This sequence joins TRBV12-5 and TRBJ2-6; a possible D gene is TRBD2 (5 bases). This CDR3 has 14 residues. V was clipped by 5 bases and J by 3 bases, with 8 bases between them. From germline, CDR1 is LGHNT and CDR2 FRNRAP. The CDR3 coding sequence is TGTGCTAGTGGTCCCGGGGTTGGGGCCAACGTCCTGACTTTC. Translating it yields CASGPGVGANVLTF.